The source of this T cell receptor (beta chain) is a study of CD4 T cells in relation to SARS-CoV-2 and coronaviruses. Overall study: Negative control cultures got HIV-1 Nef peptides or no peptide.

Unexposed donor CD4+ T cells date from about 2011-2018, before the COVID-19 pandemic. The cells were cultured for about ten days before CD4+ T cells were isolated. As cell numbers allowed, unexposed-donor CD4+ T cells faced SARS-CoV-2 S/N and four cold-coronavirus spikes. Approximately 2 million PBMCs per well were cultured with roughly 10 IU/ml IL-2. CDR3 length: 16 amino acids. Germline lookup yields CDR1 SGHRS and CDR2 YFSETQ. With 5 bases removed from V and 0 bases from J, the gap between germline ends came to 15 bases. Note on this clone: The antigen is unknown.

Produced via immunoSEQ multiplex PCR; TCRdb's table is partial and in-frame only. The sample lists 20,000 to 30,000 clones, around 76% occurring once. The sequenced sample was CD4+ T cells from PBMCs, cultured in vitro. The source of this sequence is a human donor in good health. The chain uses TRBV5-1 and TRBJ2-1; TRBD2 might be the D (5 bases). For the CDR3, the DNA is TGCGCCAGCAGTACAGAGCCGGGGAGCTCCTACAATGAGCAGTTCTTC. Translating it yields CASSTEPGSSYNEQFF.